This TCR beta chain was observed in a study of blood T cell repertoires in COVID-19. V shed 4 bases and J shed 3 bases, with 7 bases lying between them. The CDR3 totals 13 residues. Germline V gene sequence: CDR1 SGHTA, CDR2 FQGTGA. The table came from immunoSEQ multiplex PCR; TCRdb's copy has only in-frame clones and leaves some out. The table shows about 180,000 clones, with 65% to 90% occurring only once. Sequences were obtained from peripheral blood. The chain links TRBV7-3 to TRBJ2-1; tentative D call: TRBD1 (5 bases). This receptor was taken from a man aged 45-60 years with active or convalescent COVID-19. The CDR3, as DNA: TGTGCCAGCAGCTACGGACACTACAATGAGCAGTTCTTC. Translation: CASSYGHYNEQFF.